The T cell receptor (beta chain) under discussion was sequenced for a study of cytomegalovirus exposure and HLA in healthy donors. Findings and caveats of the study: Many donors carried some public TCRs, although rarity characterized most TCR sequences. CMV serostatus was the only immune exposure information that was available.

The CDR3 is made up of 15 amino acids. With 3 bases clipped from V and 6 bases from J, the junction kept 9 bases outside the gene matches. CDR1 and CDR2 from the germline V gene are KGHSH and LQKENI. The PCR made use of 60 Vbeta and 13 Jbeta primers. The table came from immunoSEQ multiplex PCR; TCRdb's copy has only in-frame clones and leaves some out. This table has fewer than 110,000 clones, over 75% appearing once. This clone was seen a handful of times. Its cognate antigen is unknown. Despite likely unrecorded immune exposures, the donors were nominally healthy at the time of sampling. Material: PBMCs. The receptor was derived from a male donor in good health and CMV-seronegative. The rearrangement links TRBV18 to TRBJ1-2, with TRBD1 matching 8 bases. CDR3 nucleotides: TGTGCCAGCTCACCCGAAGGACAGGGACGGAATGGCTACACCTTC. Its protein is CASSPEGQGRNGYTF. Drawing the rest from reference TRBV18 and TRBJ1-2, the complete variable domain is NAGVMQNPRHLVRRRGQEARLRCSPMKGHSHVYWYRQLPEEGLKFMVYLQKENIIDESGMPKERFSAEFPKEGPSILRIQQVVRGDSAAYFCASSPEGQGRNGYTFGSGTRLTVV.